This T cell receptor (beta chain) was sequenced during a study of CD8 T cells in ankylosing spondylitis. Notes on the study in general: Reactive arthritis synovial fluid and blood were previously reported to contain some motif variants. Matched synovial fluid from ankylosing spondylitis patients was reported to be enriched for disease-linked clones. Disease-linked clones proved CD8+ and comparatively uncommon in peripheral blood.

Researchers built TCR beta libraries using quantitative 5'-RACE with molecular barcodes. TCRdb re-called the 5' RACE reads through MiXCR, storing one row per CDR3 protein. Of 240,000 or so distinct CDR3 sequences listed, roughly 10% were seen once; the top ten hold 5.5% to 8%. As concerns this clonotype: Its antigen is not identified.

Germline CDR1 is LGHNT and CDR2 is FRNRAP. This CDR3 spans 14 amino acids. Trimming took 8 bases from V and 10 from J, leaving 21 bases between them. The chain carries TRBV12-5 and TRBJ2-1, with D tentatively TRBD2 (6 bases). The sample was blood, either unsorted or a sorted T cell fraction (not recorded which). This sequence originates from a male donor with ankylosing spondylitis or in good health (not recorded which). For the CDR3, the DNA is TGTGCTAGTTCAGGAGGGGCATCGGTGGGGGAGCAGTTCTTC. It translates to CASSGGASVGEQFF.